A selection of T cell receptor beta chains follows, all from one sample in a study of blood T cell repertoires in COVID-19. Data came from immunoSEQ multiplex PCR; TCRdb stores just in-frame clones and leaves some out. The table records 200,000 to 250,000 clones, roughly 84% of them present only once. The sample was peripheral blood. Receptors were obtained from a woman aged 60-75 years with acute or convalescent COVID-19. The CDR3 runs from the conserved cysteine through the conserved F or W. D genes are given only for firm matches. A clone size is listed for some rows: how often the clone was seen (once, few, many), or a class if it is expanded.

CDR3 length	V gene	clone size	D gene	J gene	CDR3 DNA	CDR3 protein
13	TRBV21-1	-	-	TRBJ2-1	TGTGCCAGCAGCAAAGTCAACTTTCTTGAGCAGTTCTTC	CASSKVNFLEQFF
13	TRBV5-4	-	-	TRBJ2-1	TGTGCCAGCAGCTTGCCGAGGGTTAGTGAGCAGTTCTTC	CASSLPRVSEQFF
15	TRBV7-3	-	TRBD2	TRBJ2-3	TGTGCCAGCAGCTTACGGCGGGGGGGCCCAGATACGCAGTATTTT	CASSLRRGGPDTQYF
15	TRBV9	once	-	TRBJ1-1	TGTGCCAGCAGCCGCGGCGGACATTTGAACACTGAAGCTTTCTTT	CASSRGGHLNTEAFF
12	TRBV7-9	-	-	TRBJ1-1	TGTGCCAGCAGCTTCGGGAACACTGAAGCTTTCTTT	CASSFGNTEAFF
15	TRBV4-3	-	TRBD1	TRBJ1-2	TGCGCCAGCAGCCGGGACAGGTTTTTACTCTATGGCTACACCTTC	CASSRDRFLLYGYTF
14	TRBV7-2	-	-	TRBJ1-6	TGTGCCAGCAGCTTAGTTGGGAGTTCCTCACCCCTCCACTTT	CASSLVGSSSPLHF
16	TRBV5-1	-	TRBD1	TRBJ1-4	TGCGCCAGCAGAACTAGGACAGGCTCCGCTAATGAAAAACTGTTTTTT	CASRTRTGSANEKLFF
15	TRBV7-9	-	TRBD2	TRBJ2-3	TGTGCCAGCAGCTCGACCGGGGGGGTAACAGATACGCAGTATTTT	CASSSTGGVTDTQYF
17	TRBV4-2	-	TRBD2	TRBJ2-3	TGTGCCAGCAGCCAAGGACTAGCTCTCCTGGGTACAGATACGCAGTATTTT	CASSQGLALLGTDTQYF
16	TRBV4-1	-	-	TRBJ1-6	TGCGCCAGCAGCCCGGTTTGGGGCCGATATAATTCACCCCTCCACTTT	CASSPVWGRYNSPLHF
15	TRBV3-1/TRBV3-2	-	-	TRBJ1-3	TGTGCCAGCAGCCAAGATTCAGGGTGGAGAAACACCATATATTTT	CASSQDSGWRNTIYF
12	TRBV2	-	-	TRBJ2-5	TGTGCCAGCACCAGGGTCGCGGAGACCCAGTACTTC	CASTRVAETQYF
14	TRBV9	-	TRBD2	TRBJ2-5	TGTGCCAGCAGCCAATCGGGGGGTCGGGAGACCCAGTACTTC	CASSQSGGRETQYF
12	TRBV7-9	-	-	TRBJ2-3	TGTGCCAGCAGCTTACGGGTGGATACGCAGTATTTT	CASSLRVDTQYF
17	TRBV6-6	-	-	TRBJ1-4	TGTGCCAGCAGCCGAGATTTCTGGACATCAACTAATGAAAAACTGTTTTTT	CASSRDFWTSTNEKLFF
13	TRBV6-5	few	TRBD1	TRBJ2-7	TGTGCCAGCAGCCGGGACAGGGGGGTTGAGCAGTACTTC	CASSRDRGVEQYF
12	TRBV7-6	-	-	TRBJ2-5	TGTGCCAGCAGCCTAGGTTCTGAGACCCAGTACTTC	CASSLGSETQYF
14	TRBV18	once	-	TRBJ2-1	TGTGCCAGCTCATATACCACAGGGCTCGGGGAGCAGTTCTTC	CASSYTTGLGEQFF
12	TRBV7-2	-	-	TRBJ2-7	TGTGCCAGCAGCTTAGGGGAGTACGAGCAGTACTTC	CASSLGEYEQYF
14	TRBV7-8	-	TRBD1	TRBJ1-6	TGTGCCAGCAGCTCCGGACAGGGAAGTTCACCCCTCCACTTT	CASSSGQGSSPLHF
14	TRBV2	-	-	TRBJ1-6	TGTGCCAGCAGGCAGGGGCAGGGGAATTCACCCCTCCACTTT	CASRQGQGNSPLHF
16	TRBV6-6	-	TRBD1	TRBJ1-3	TGTGCCAGCAGTTACGGGACAGGCCGTGTGGGAAACACCATATATTTT	CASSYGTGRVGNTIYF
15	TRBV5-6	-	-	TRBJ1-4	TGTGCCAGCAGCTTGGGGACAGCCTATAATGAAAAACTGTTTTTT	CASSLGTAYNEKLFF
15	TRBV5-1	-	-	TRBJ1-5	TGCGCCAGCAGCCCAATGGACAGCCAGAATCAGCCCCAGCATTTT	CASSPMDSQNQPQHF
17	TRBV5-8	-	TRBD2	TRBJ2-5	TGTGCCAGCAGCCAGGGACTAGCGGGGGGGCTCCAAGAGACCCAGTACTTC	CASSQGLAGGLQETQYF
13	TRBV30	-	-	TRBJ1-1	TGTGCCTGGAGGGCCGGGAGGGACACTGAAGCTTTCTTT	CAWRAGRDTEAFF
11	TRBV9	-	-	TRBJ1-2	TGTGCCAGCAAACAGGGCTTTGGCTACACCTTC	CASKQGFGYTF
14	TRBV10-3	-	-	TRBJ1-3	TGTGCCATCAGTGAGCCCCGACAGTCTAACACCATATATTTT	CAISEPRQSNTIYF
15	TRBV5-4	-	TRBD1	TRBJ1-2	TGTGCCAGCAGCCGCGGACAGGGGGCTAACTATGGCTACACCTTC	CASSRGQGANYGYTF
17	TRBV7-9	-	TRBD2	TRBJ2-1	TGTGCCAGCAGCTTAGCGCATCTAGCGGGGGGATACAATGAGCAGTTCTTC	CASSLAHLAGGYNEQFF
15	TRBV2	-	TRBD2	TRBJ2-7	TGTGCCAGCAGAAAAACTAGCGGGGGAACCTACGAGCAGTACTTC	CASRKTSGGTYEQYF
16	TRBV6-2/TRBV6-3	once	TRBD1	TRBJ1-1	TGTGCCAGCAGTTCCCGGGACAGGGGGGGTAACACTGAAGCTTTCTTT	CASSSRDRGGNTEAFF
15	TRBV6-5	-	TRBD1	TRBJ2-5	TGTGCCAGCAGTTACGCCGGGACAGGGAAGGAGACCCAGTACTTC	CASSYAGTGKETQYF
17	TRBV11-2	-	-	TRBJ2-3	TGTGCCAGCAGCTCCCGGATATCGGGGGTAAACACAGATACGCAGTATTTT	CASSSRISGVNTDTQYF
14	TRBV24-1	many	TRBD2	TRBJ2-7	TGTGCCACCAGTGACGGGACTAGCGGCTACGAGCAGTACTTC	CATSDGTSGYEQYF
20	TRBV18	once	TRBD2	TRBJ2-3	TGTGCCAGCTCACCACGTCCGACGAGGGGCCTAGCGGGGGGCACAGATACGCAGTATTTT	CASSPRPTRGLAGGTDTQYF
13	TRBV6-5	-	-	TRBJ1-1	TGTGCCACCCTTCGAGGCAGGGACACTGAAGCTTTCTTT	CATLRGRDTEAFF
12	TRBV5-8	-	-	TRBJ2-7	TGTGCCAGCATAACAGTGTCCTACGAGCAGTACTTC	CASITVSYEQYF
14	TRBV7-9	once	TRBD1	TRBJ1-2	TGTGCCAGCAGCCTCCCGGGACAGGGCTATGGCTACACCTTC	CASSLPGQGYGYTF
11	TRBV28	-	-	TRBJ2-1	TGTGCCAGCAGATCTCAACTATCTCAGTTCTTC	CASRSQLSQFF
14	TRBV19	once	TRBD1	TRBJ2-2	TGTGCCAGCCGGCGGGACAGGGAAGGCGGGGAGCTGTTTTTT	CASRRDREGGELFF
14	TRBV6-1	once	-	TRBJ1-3	TGTGCCAGCAGTGAGTCCAGCTCTGGAAACACCATATATTTT	CASSESSSGNTIYF
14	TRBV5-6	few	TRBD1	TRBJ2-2	TGTGCCAGCAGCACGCAACAGGGGGCCGGGGAGCTGTTTTTT	CASSTQQGAGELFF
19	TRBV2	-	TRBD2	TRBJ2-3	TGTGCCAGCAGTGACAATCGGCTAGCGGGATCCTCTAGCACAGATACGCAGTATTTT	CASSDNRLAGSSSTDTQYF
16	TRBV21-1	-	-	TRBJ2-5	TGTGCCAGCAGCAAAGTTGGGACTAGCAGAGGGGAGACCCAGTACTTC	CASSKVGTSRGETQYF
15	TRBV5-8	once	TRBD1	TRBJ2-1	TGTGCCAGCAGCTCGGGACAGGGAATGAGGAATGAGCAGTTCTTC	CASSSGQGMRNEQFF
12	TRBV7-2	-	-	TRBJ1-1	TGTGCCAGCAGCAGGGGATTTACTGAAGCTTTCTTT	CASSRGFTEAFF
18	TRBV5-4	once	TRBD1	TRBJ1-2	TGTGCCAGCAGCTTGGGGGGACAGGGGCGCCTATTTTCTATAGGCTACACCTTC	CASSLGGQGRLFSIGYTF